The entry below gives a single T cell receptor beta chain sequence along with its context. The data are from a study of technical replicates of blood from four donors. The CDR3 extends over 16 amino acids. Trimming at V came to 8 bases and at J to 2 bases, leaving 9 bases not matched to a gene. Per the germline V gene, CDR1 is SNHLY and CDR2 is FYNNEI. Libraries were prepared by immunoSEQ multiplex PCR; TCRdb keeps only in-frame clonotypes and omits some of them. In the table there are tens of thousands of clones, more than 95% of which are singletons. The chain recombines TRBV2 with TRBJ1-6, with 7 bases that match TRBD1. The sequencing sample was made of T cells isolated from PBMCs. The receptor was isolated from a human donor in good health. CDR3 residues: CASGDSLNPYNSPLHF. DNA for the CDR3: TGTGCCAGCGGGGACAGCTTAAACCCCTATAATTCACCCCTCCACTTT.